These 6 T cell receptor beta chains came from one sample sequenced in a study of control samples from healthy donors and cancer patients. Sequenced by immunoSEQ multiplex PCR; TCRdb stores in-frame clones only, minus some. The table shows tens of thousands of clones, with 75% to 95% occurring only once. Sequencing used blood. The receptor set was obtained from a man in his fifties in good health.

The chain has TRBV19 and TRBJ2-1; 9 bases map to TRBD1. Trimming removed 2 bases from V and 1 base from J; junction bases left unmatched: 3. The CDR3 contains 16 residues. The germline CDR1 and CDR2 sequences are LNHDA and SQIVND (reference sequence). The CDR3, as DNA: TGTGCCAGTAGTATAAGGGGGACAGGGTCCTACAATGAGCAGTTCTTC. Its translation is CASSIRGTGSYNEQFF.

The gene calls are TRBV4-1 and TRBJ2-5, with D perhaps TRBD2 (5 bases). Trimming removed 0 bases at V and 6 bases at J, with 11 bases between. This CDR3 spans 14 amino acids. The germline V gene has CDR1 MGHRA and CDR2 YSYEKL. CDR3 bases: TGCGCCAGCAGCCAAGAAGGAGGTTTGAAGACCCAGTACTTC. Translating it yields CASSQEGGLKTQYF.

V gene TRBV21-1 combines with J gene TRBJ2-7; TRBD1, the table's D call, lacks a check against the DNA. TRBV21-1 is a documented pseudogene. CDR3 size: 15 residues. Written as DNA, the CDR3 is TGTGCCAGCAGCCCGACTGAGGGACAAGCTTACGAGCAGTACTTC. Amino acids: CASSPTEGQAYEQYF.

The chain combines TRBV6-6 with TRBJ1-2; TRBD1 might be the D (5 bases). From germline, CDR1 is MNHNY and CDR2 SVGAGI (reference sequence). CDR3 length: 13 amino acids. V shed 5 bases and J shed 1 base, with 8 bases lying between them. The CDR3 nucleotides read TGTGCCAGCAGTCGCGACAGTAACTATGGCTACACCTTC. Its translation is CASSRDSNYGYTF.

The CDR3 reads CASSLGEPGELFF. The CDR3 DNA follows: TGCGCCAGCAGCTTGGGGGAGCCCGGGGAGCTGTTTTTT. V gene TRBV5-1 combines with J gene TRBJ2-2; weak D call: TRBD2 (5 bases). V was trimmed by 0 bases and J by 6 bases, leaving 6 bases between them. Germline CDR1 is SGHRS and CDR2 is YFSETQ. The CDR3 sequence is 13 residues long. Variable domain in full (rest from reference TRBV5-1 and TRBJ2-2): KAGVTQTPRYLIKTRGQQVTLSCSPISGHRSVSWYQQTPGQGLQFLFEYFSETQRNKGNFPGRFSGRQFSNSRSEMNVSTLELGDSALYLCASSLGEPGELFFGEGSRLTVL.

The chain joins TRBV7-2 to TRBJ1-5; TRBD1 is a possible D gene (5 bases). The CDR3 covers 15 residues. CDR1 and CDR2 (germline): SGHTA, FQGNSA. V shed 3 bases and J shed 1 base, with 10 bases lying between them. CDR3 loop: CASSFQGGSNQPQHF. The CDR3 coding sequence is TGTGCCAGCAGCTTTCAGGGCGGGAGCAATCAGCCCCAGCATTTT.